These 22 T cell receptor beta chains originate from one sample sequenced in a study of T cell repertoires in cytomegalovirus infection. One entry per CDR3 protein, called by TCRdb with MiXCR from the reads. The sample carries about 310,000 distinct CDR3 sequences, roughly 25% recorded once. The antigens these receptors bind are not known. The sample was cultured PBMCs, taken from culture after CMV antigen stimulation. These receptors all come from a human donor in good health (CMV status not recorded). Some clones in this sample may be carry-over from other donors' samples.

CDR3 loop: CASSQMRTSGTYEQYF. The CDR3 nucleotides read TGTGCCAGCAGCCAGATGAGGACTAGCGGGACCTACGAGCAGTACTTC. The chain employs TRBV4-2 and TRBJ2-7, with TRBD2 identical over 12 bases. J gave up 2 bases and V 3 bases, and 5 bases lay outside the gene matches. The germline CDR1 and CDR2 sequences are LGHNA and YNFKEQ. The CDR3 is 16 residues long.

This clonotype was seen a handful of times. The CDR3 loop is CAISDETLATIYF. Written as DNA, the CDR3 is TGTGCCATCAGTGACGAGACGCTAGCCACCATATATTTT. The chain joins TRBV10-3 to TRBJ1-3, with D unresolved. CDR1 is ENHRY, CDR2 SYGVKD, per germline. V lost 3 bases and J 9 bases, leaving 12 bases between the germline ends. This CDR3 region has 13 residues.

The chain carries TRBV10-2 and TRBJ2-7; TRBD2 matches at 7 bases. Per the germline V gene, CDR1 is WSHSY and CDR2 is SAAADI. The V segment lost 5 bases and the J segment 2 bases; nucleotides outside the gene matches: 3. CDR3 length: 13 amino acids. The CDR3 loop is CASSSGNAYEQYV. CDR3 DNA sequence: TGCGCCAGCAGTAGCGGGAACGCCTACGAGCAGTACGTC.

Comment on this clonotype: One end of the junction does not line up with germline, which may come from a read error. The chain carries TRBV6-2 or TRBV6-3 and TRBJ2-5; D unresolved. The CDR3 contains 13 residues. Germline loops: CDR1 MNHEY, CDR2 SVGEGT. The CDR3 region is CVSRKSAEETQYF. The CDR3 DNA is TGTGTCAGCAGAAAAAGCGCTGAAGAGACCCAGTACTTC.

This clonotype has ten or more counts. The V and J genes are TRBV7-2 and TRBJ2-4; 12 bases align to TRBD2. The CDR3 is 14 residues long. In germline, CDR1 is SGHTA, CDR2 FQGNSA. Unmatched junction bases numbered 4, after V lost 4 bases and J lost 9 bases. The CDR3 protein is CASSSTSGSGIQYF. The CDR3 DNA is TGTGCCAGCAGCTCGACTAGCGGGAGCGGCATTCAGTACTTC.

The chain recombines TRBV6-2 or TRBV6-3 with TRBJ2-7; D is ambiguous. The length of the CDR3 is 12 residues. From germline, CDR1 is MNHEY and CDR2 SVGEGT. The germline V and J ends were trimmed by 4 bases and 1 base, with 5 bases remaining between them. CDR3 sequence: CASSSLSYEQYV. In DNA, the CDR3 is TGTGCCAGCAGTTCCCTTTCCTACGAGCAGTACGTC.

This clonotype was seen at least ten times. The chain couples TRBV7-9 to TRBJ1-5; the match to TRBD1 covers 8 bases. Germline V CDR1 and CDR2: SEHNR, FQNEAQ (reference sequence). V was clipped by 2 bases and J by 0 bases; unmatched bases: 9. The CDR3 sequence is 18 residues long. The CDR3 sequence: CASSLWTGTGYSNQPQHF. The CDR3, as DNA: TGTGCCAGCAGCTTATGGACAGGGACCGGGTATAGCAATCAGCCCCAGCATTTT.

The rearrangement uses TRBV7-9 and TRBJ2-2; no clear D. V was pared by 3 bases and J by 3 bases, with 8 bases between. Germline V gene lookup returns CDR1 SEHNR and CDR2 FQNEAQ (reference sequence). The length of the CDR3 is 14 residues. Here the CDR3 DNA reads TGTGCCAGCAGCTTGCAGAGTGACACCGGGGAGCTGTTTTTT. Encoded protein: CASSLQSDTGELFF.

The table lists this clonotype with many counts. CDR3 nucleotide sequence: TGTGCCAGCAGCTATAGCGGCGAGACCCAGTACTTC. It is translated as CASSYSGETQYF. The chain couples TRBV7-2 to TRBJ2-5; D possibly corresponds to TRBD2 (6 bases). Germline V gives CDR1 SGHTA, CDR2 FQGNSA. The CDR3 has 12 amino acids. V lost 4 bases to trimming and J lost 5 bases, with 8 bases between them.

The rearrangement joins TRBV7-6 to TRBJ2-7; D uncertain. V was pared by 5 bases and J by 5 bases, with 10 bases between. CDR1 SGHVS and CDR2 FNYEAQ come from the germline V gene. The CDR3 runs to 12 residues. The CDR3 bases are TGTGCCAGCAGCCGACAATCGGACGAGCAGTACTTC. Amino acid sequence: CASSRQSDEQYF.

This clonotype was detected ten times or more. The chain links TRBV29-1 to TRBJ2-1; either TRBD1 or TRBD2 may supply D (6 bases each). This CDR3 is built from 10 residues. CDR1 SQVTM and CDR2 ANQGSEA come from the germline V gene. Trimming took off 7 bases at V and 9 bases at J, with 10 bases between the two ends. In DNA, the CDR3 is TGCAGCGGGGGGGCCGGTGAGCAGTTCTTC. The encoded protein is CSGGAGEQFF.

This clonotype was counted many times. The CDR3 loop is CASSRLAGGPDEQFF. For the CDR3, the DNA is TGTGCCAGCAGCCGCCTAGCGGGAGGGCCGGATGAGCAGTTCTTC. V and J are TRBV7-6 and TRBJ2-1, with 12 bases lining up with TRBD2. Unmatched junction bases numbered 7, after V lost 5 bases and J lost 8 bases. The CDR3 loop spans 15 amino acids. CDR1 SGHVS and CDR2 FNYEAQ come from the germline V gene.

The chain uses TRBV4-1 and TRBJ2-6; D possibly uses TRBD1 or TRBD2 (5 bases each). The germline gives CDR1 MGHRA, CDR2 YSYEKL. This CDR3 has 19 residues. The V end was cut by 3 bases, the J end by 2 bases, with 20 bases between. Here the CDR3 reads CASSQVRTPWGPGANVLTF. DNA for the CDR3: TGCGCCAGCAGCCAGGTTAGGACTCCCTGGGGACCTGGGGCCAACGTCCTGACTTTC.

This clonotype was seen just once. This rearrangement joins TRBV11-2 to TRBJ2-7, with D possibly being TRBD1 (6 bases). With 4 bases removed from V and 3 bases from J, the gap between germline ends came to 16 bases. CDR1 SGHAT and CDR2 FQNNGV come from the germline V gene. The CDR3 contains 15 residues. The CDR3 nucleotides read TGTGCCAGCAGCTACTCAGGGGAGCGGAGCTACGAGCAGTACTTC. This sequence encodes CASSYSGERSYEQYF. Filled out from reference TRBV11-2 and TRBJ2-7, the complete variable domain reads EAGVAQSPRYKIIEKRQSVAFWCNPISGHATLYWYQQILGQGPKLLIQFQNNGVVDDSQLPKDRFSAERLKGVDSTLKIQPAKLEDSAVYLCASSYSGERSYEQYFGPGTRLTVT.

This rearrangement joins TRBV7-9 to TRBJ1-1; 10 bases line up with TRBD1. The CDR3 totals 14 residues. V shed 1 base, J shed 8 bases, and the junction held 4 bases outside the gene matches. Germline V gives CDR1 SEHNR, CDR2 FQNEAQ (reference sequence). CDR3 bases: TGTGCCAGCAGCTTAGACGGGACAGGGGCCGAAGCTTTCTTT. Protein sequence: CASSLDGTGAEAFF.

The gene calls are TRBV12-3 or TRBV12-4 and TRBJ2-5, with D hard to call. This CDR3 is built from 14 residues. Trimming cost V 5 bases and J 5 bases, with 15 bases left between them. Written as DNA, the CDR3 is TGTGCCAGCAGTCGGCAGTACACCAGGGAGACCCAGTACTTC. It encodes CASSRQYTRETQYF.

This clonotype was found many times. The chain couples TRBV7-8 to TRBJ1-5, with D uncertain. This CDR3 has 12 amino acids. Germline values: CDR1 SGHVS, CDR2 FQNEAQ. The germline V and J ends were trimmed by 4 bases and 5 bases, with 6 bases remaining between them. The CDR3 DNA reads TGTGCCAGCAGCTACCAATATCAGCCCCAGCATTTT. Translating it yields CASSYQYQPQHF.

The table lists this clonotype with a few counts. The rearrangement uses TRBV12-3 or TRBV12-4 and TRBJ2-5; unclear D gene. Deletions cut 3 bases from V and 4 bases from J, with 6 bases between. The CDR3 sequence is 12 residues long. This CDR3 is CASSFNRETQYF. The CDR3, as DNA: TGTGCCAGCAGTTTTAACAGAGAGACCCAGTACTTC.

This chain links TRBV12-3 or TRBV12-4 with TRBJ2-7, with 7 nucleotides matching TRBD1. V lost 10 bases to trimming and J lost 1 base; unmatched junction nucleotides: 10. The CDR3 consists of 14 residues. DNA for the CDR3: TGTGCCACCGCCCGACAGGGATTTTCCTACGAGCAGTACTTC. As protein: CATARQGFSYEQYF.

The DNA of the CDR3 is TGTGCCAGCAGTTACTCCTCCGGGACAGGGGGCCCCAATGAGCAGTTCTTC. The encoded protein is CASSYSSGTGGPNEQFF. The chain couples TRBV6-5 to TRBJ2-1, with 12 bases that match TRBD1. The V segment lost 0 bases and the J segment 6 bases; nucleotides outside the gene matches: 6. The CDR3 is 17 residues long. Looked up from germline, CDR1 is MNHEY and CDR2 is SVGAGI.

In its sample, this clonotype was seen a few times. This chain joins TRBV11-3 and TRBJ1-3; D is perhaps TRBD1 (5 bases). V was pared by 6 bases and J by 3 bases, with 15 bases between. The CDR3 extends over 15 amino acids. The germline V gene has CDR1 SGHNT and CDR2 YENEEA. The CDR3 region is CASRDPGDGGNTIYF. In nucleotides, the CDR3 is TGTGCCAGCAGGGATCCCGGGGACGGTGGAAACACCATATATTTT.

This clonotype was detected ten times or more. This sequence joins TRBV6-5 and TRBJ2-3; D gene unclear. CDR1 and CDR2 from the germline V gene are MNHEY and SVGAGI. This CDR3 has 15 residues. V was shortened by 2 bases and J by 0 bases, with 9 bases between the two germline ends. The CDR3, as DNA: TGTGCCAGCAGTTACCTCGCGGCTAGCACAGATACGCAGTATTTT. Translation gives CASSYLAASTDTQYF.